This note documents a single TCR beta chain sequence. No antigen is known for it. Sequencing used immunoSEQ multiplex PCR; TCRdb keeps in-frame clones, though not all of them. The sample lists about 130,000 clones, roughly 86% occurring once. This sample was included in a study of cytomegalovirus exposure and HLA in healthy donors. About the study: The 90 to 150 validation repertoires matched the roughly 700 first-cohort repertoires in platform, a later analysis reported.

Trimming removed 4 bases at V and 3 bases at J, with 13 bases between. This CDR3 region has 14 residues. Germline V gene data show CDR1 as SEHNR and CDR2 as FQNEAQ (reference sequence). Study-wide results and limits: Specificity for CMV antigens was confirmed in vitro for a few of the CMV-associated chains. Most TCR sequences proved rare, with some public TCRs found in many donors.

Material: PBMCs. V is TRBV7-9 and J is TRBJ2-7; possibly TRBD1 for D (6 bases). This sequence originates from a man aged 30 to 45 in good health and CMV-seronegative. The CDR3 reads CASSSRQDIYEQYF. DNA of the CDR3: TGTGCCAGCAGCTCCAGACAGGATATCTACGAGCAGTACTTC.